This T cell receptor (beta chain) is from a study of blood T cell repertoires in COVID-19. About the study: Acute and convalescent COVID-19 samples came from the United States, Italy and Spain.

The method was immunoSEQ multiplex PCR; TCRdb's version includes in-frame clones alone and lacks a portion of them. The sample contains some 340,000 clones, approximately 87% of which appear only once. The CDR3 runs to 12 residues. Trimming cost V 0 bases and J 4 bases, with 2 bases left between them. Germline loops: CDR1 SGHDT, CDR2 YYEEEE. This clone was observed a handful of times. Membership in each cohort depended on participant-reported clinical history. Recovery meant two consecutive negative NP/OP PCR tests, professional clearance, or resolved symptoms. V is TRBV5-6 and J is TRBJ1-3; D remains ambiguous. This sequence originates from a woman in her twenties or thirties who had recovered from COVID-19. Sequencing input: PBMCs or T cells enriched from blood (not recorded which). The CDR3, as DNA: TGTGCCAGCAGCTTGGTAGGAAACACCATATATTTT. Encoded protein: CASSLVGNTIYF.